The rows below give T cell receptor beta chains drawn from one sample of a study of blood T cell repertoires in COVID-19. Using immunoSEQ multiplex PCR, the repertoire was profiled, and TCRdb retains in-frame clones only, with some absent. The sample includes roughly 350,000 clones, approximately 89% of them seen just once. Sequencing was done on a sample of peripheral blood. The source is a woman in her late teens or twenties who had recovered from COVID-19. CDR3s include the opening cysteine and the closing phenylalanine or tryptophan. Each record gives: J gene, V gene, CDR3 protein.

TRBJ2-1 TRBV6-6 CASSYTLRGGNEQFF
TRBJ2-2 TRBV7-2 CASSLLLAGAGELFF
TRBJ1-4 TRBV29-1 CSVGTANEKLFF
TRBJ1-6 TRBV7-9 CASSSPGQGNSPLHF
TRBJ1-1 TRBV27 CASSLSGGASVTEAFF
TRBJ1-4 TRBV3-1/TRBV3-2 CASSVHTGDEKLFF
TRBJ1-1 TRBV14 CASSQDLGQGATEAFF
TRBJ1-2 TRBV9 CASSVELKGQPYGYTF
TRBJ1-2 TRBV9 CASSPRTVDIYGYTF
TRBJ2-2 TRBV2 CASSEMEVGELFF
TRBJ2-3 TRBV12-3/TRBV12-4 CASSLTESAQYF
TRBJ2-1 TRBV29-1 CSVGGTGTGTSHNEQFF
TRBJ1-6 TRBV5-4 CAWRSPAAEGSPLHF
TRBJ1-3 TRBV6-6 CASSYSQAHSGNTIYF
TRBJ1-2 TRBV14 CASSHRTGVDGYTF